This T cell receptor beta chain derives from a study of T cell clonotyping in hematopoietic cell transplantation. General observations from the study: Higher Inverse Simpson Index values in graft donor and pretransplant recipient predicted broader posttransplant TCR diversity. At the given depth, recipient repertoires were over 95% de novo clonotypes. After transplant, recipient diversity fell while pathologically expanded clonotypes grew through day 180.

The repertoire was sequenced with immunoSEQ multiplex PCR; TCRdb's copy has only in-frame clones and lacks some. Of approximately 44,000 clones in the sample, approximately 94% were seen once. As concerns this clone: Its antigen is unknown.

V lost 0 bases, J lost 5 bases, and 8 bases lay in between. The CDR3 sequence is 14 residues long. CDR1 is MNHEY and CDR2 is SVGAGI in the germline V gene. The genes are TRBV6-5 and TRBJ2-1; the D is unclear. Source material: peripheral blood mononuclear cells. This TCR derives from a woman in her forties or fifties in good health. Some clones in this sample may be carry-over from other donors' samples. The CDR3 bases are TGTGCCAGCAGTTACTCTAGATGGAACAATGAGCAGTTCTTC. Translated: CASSYSRWNNEQFF.